The 10 T cell receptor beta chains below come from one sample, sequenced in a study of identical twins. MiXCR, applied by TCRdb to the 5' RACE reads, yields one record per CDR3 protein. The table lists hundreds of thousands of distinct CDR3 sequences, approximately 9% of them singletons. Sequenced sample: memory (CD45RO+) T cells sorted from blood. Every receptor here comes from a woman aged 18-29 years in good health.

The J gene is TRBJ2-7, the V gene TRBV5-1; 7 nucleotides align to TRBD2. The CDR3 loop spans 13 amino acids. Germline CDR1 SGHRS, CDR2 YFSETQ. The ends lost 0 bases at V and 7 bases at J; junction bases unmatched: 4. CDR3 protein: CASSLDGGGEQYF. The CDR3 nucleotides read TGCGCCAGCAGCTTGGACGGGGGAGGGGAGCAGTACTTC. The variable domain in full, with the rest retrieved from reference TRBV5-1 and TRBJ2-7, is KAGVTQTPRYLIKTRGQQVTLSCSPISGHRSVSWYQQTPGQGLQFLFEYFSETQRNKGNFPGRFSGRQFSNSRSEMNVSTLELGDSALYLCASSLDGGGEQYFGPGTRLTVT.

There are a few counts of this clonotype. This chain uses TRBV9 with TRBJ2-7; 9 bases fit TRBD1. With 3 bases clipped from V and 6 bases from J, the junction kept 13 bases outside the gene matches. The CDR3 loop spans 16 amino acids. Germline CDR1 reads SGDLS; CDR2 reads YYNGEE. The CDR3 sequence: CASSAPPGTGFGEQYF. The CDR3 DNA is TGTGCCAGCAGCGCTCCCCCGGGGACAGGGTTTGGCGAGCAGTACTTC.

The V call is TRBV7-2, the J call TRBJ2-3; perhaps D is TRBD1 or TRBD2 (6 bases each). The CDR3 totals 16 residues. Trimming left V 2 bases short and J 3 bases short, with 15 bases between. Germline assignment: CDR1 SGHTA and CDR2 FQGNSA. CDR3 DNA sequence: TGTGCCAGCAGCTTAATGCCCGGGGGCGGGACAGATACGCAGTATTTT. Protein sequence: CASSLMPGGGTDTQYF.

The chain couples TRBV2 to TRBJ2-7, with TRBD2 matching over 11 bases. Looked up from germline, CDR1 is SNHLY and CDR2 is FYNNEI. This CDR3 has 14 amino acids. Trimming cost V 6 bases and J 4 bases; bases outside gene matches: 5. Here the CDR3 DNA reads TGTGCCAGCAGGGGCACTAGCGGGGGTTACGAGCAGTACTTC. It yields the protein CASRGTSGGYEQYF.

This sequence joins TRBV28 and TRBJ1-3; D gene ambiguous. This CDR3 is 13 amino acids long. Germline V gene data show CDR1 as MDHEN and CDR2 as SYDVKM. Between the trimmed V and J ends, which lost 10 bases and 2 bases, there was a span of 12 bases. CDR3 coding DNA: TGTGCCACCCAAAGCGGCACTGGAAACACCATATATTTT. Translating gives CATQSGTGNTIYF.

Only a few counts were recorded for this clonotype. V gene TRBV6-1 combines with J gene TRBJ2-7, with D tentatively TRBD2 (6 bases). The CDR3 has 14 residues. Trimming left V 6 bases short and J 7 bases short, with 19 bases between. Germline loops: CDR1 MNHNS, CDR2 SASEGT. This CDR3 is CASRMKAFGGEQYF. CDR3 in DNA: TGTGCCAGCAGGATGAAAGCCTTTGGAGGGGAGCAGTACTTC.

This clonotype showed up just a few times. J is TRBJ2-7 and V is TRBV14; D not resolved. The germline V and J ends were trimmed by 5 bases and 4 bases, with 9 bases remaining between them. CDR1 and CDR2 from the germline V gene are SGHDN and FVKESK. The length of the CDR3 is 12 residues. The CDR3 reads CASSSLGYEQYF. Here the CDR3 DNA reads TGTGCCAGCAGCTCCTTGGGTTACGAGCAGTACTTC.

This clonotype was counted at least ten times. The V and J genes are TRBV9 and TRBJ2-1; D is perhaps TRBD1 or TRBD2 (6 bases each). Trimming pared 4 bases from V and 7 bases from J, leaving 21 bases between. Germline V gene lookup returns CDR1 SGDLS and CDR2 YYNGEE. The CDR3 covers 16 residues. CDR3 bases: TGTGCCAGCAGCCCAACCGGACTACCCCAGGGGAATGAGCAGTTCTTC. This gives the protein CASSPTGLPQGNEQFF.

This clonotype showed up just a few times. The V gene is TRBV5-1, the J gene TRBJ1-1; 8 bases line up with TRBD1. With V trimmed by 1 base and J by 1 base, 3 bases remained unmatched. CDR3 length: 15 amino acids. The V gene's germline CDR1 is SGHRS and CDR2 YFSETQ. CDR3 amino acids: CASSLSTGGNTEAFF. DNA of the CDR3: TGCGCCAGCAGCTTGAGCACAGGGGGGAACACTGAAGCTTTCTTT.

In its sample, this clonotype was seen a few times. This sequence joins TRBV4-3 and TRBJ1-1; no clear D. Germline V CDR1 and CDR2: LGHNA, YSLEER. CDR3 length: 15 amino acids. Trimming shortened V by 0 bases and J by 0 bases, and 8 bases separated the two germline ends. In DNA form, the CDR3 reads TGCGCCAGCAGCCAAGAACTGGCCCTGAACACTGAAGCTTTCTTT. Protein sequence: CASSQELALNTEAFF.